The sequence of this TCR beta chain was determined in a study of CXCR3 chemokines and chemotherapy response in bladder cancer. In this sample, this clonotype is hyperexpanded. MiXCR was run by TCRdb on the PCR reads, yielding one entry per CDR3 protein. The repertoire holds approximately 300 distinct CDR3 sequences, 10% to 15% seen once, with 37% in the top ten. The sample was acquired from a patient whose treatment included neoadjuvant chemotherapy. This receptor was taken from a human donor with bladder cancer that did not respond to neoadjuvant chemotherapy.

CDR3 in DNA: TGTGCCAGCAGCCTGGGGACAGGGGAAGCTTTCTTT. Amino acid sequence: CASSLGTGEAFF. This chain links TRBV5-6 with TRBJ1-1; 9 nucleotides agree with TRBD1. There are 12 residues in the CDR3. Germline V gives CDR1 SGHDT, CDR2 YYEEEE. Germline trimming cut 4 bases from V and 8 bases from J; bases unmatched to any gene: 3. The full variable domain, completed using reference TRBV5-6 and TRBJ1-1, is DAGVTQSPTHLIKTRGQQVTLRCSPKSGHDTVSWYQQALGQGPQFIFQYYEEEERQRGNFPDRFSGHQFPNYSSELNVNALLLGDSALYLCASSLGTGEAFFGQGTRLTVV.